The sequence of this T cell receptor (beta chain) was determined in a study of shared clonotypes between healthy human individuals. Whole-study findings and limits: Clonotype sharing among the donors was expected to vary with sequencing depth. Only blood was sampled; tissue repertoires likely differ. Among the subsets, naive ones generally showed larger estimated richness than memory ones.

CD45RO negativity and positive selection for CCR7 defined naive CD8 cells, a population that excluded terminally differentiated effector memory CD45RA+ cells. Germline V CDR1 and CDR2: SEHNR, FQNEAQ (reference sequence). V was trimmed by 10 bases and J by 5 bases, leaving 15 bases between them. The CDR3 spans 12 residues. Worth noting for this clone: What it binds is unknown.

Clones were sequenced by immunoSEQ multiplex PCR, and TCRdb holds only the in-frame ones, with some missing. The sample consists of around 2,100,000 clones, approximately 94% of them appearing once. This chain connects TRBV7-9 to TRBJ2-7; D is possibly TRBD2 (5 bases). This clonotype was obtained from a man aged 18-30 years in good health. Input material: naive CD8+ T cells sorted from blood. Here the CDR3 DNA reads TGTGCCACCGGAGGAGGCCCGAACGAGCAGTACTTC. Its translation is CATGGGPNEQYF.